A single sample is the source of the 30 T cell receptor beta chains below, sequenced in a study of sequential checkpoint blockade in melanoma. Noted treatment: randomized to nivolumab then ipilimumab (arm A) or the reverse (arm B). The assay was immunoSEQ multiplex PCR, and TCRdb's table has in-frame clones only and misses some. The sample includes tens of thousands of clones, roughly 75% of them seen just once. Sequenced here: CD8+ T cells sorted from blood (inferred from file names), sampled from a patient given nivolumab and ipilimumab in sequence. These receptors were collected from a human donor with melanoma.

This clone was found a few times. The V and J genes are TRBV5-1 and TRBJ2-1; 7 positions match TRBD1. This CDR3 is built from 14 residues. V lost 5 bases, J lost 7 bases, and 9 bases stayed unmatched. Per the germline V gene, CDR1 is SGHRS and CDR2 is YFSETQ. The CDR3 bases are TGCGCCAGCAGTCGCGCAGGGGGAGAAAATGAGCAGTTCTTC. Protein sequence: CASSRAGGENEQFF. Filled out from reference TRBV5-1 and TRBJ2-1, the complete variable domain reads KAGVTQTPRYLIKTRGQQVTLSCSPISGHRSVSWYQQTPGQGLQFLFEYFSETQRNKGNFPGRFSGRQFSNSRSEMNVSTLELGDSALYLCASSRAGGENEQFFGPGTRLTVL.

Written as DNA, the CDR3 is TGTGCCACCAGGGGTGGCAATCAGCCCCAGCATTTT. Encoded protein: CATRGGNQPQHF. The chain combines TRBV5-3 with TRBJ1-5; TRBD1 might be the D (6 bases). TRBV5-3 is placed among ORFs of uncertain function. V gave up 9 bases and J gave up 2 bases, with 9 bases separating them. CDR3 length: 12 amino acids.

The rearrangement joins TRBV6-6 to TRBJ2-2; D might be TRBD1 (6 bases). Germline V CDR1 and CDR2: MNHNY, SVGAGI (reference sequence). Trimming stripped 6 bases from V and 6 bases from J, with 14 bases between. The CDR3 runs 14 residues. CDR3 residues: CASSHSRGSGELFF. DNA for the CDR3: TGTGCCAGCAGCCACTCCAGGGGATCCGGGGAGCTGTTTTTT.

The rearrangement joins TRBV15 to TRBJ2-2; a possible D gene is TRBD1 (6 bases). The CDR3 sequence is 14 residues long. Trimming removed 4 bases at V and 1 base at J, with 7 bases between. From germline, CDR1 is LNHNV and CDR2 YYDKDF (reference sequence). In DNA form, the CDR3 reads TGTGCCACCAGCACGGACAGGAACACCGGGGAGCTGTTTTTT. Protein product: CATSTDRNTGELFF.

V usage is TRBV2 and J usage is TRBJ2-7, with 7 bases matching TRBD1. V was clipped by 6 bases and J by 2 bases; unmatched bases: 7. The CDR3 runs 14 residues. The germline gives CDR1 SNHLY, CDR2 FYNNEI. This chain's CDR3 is CASRPQGLPYEQYV. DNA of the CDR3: TGTGCCAGCAGGCCACAGGGGCTTCCCTACGAGCAGTACGTC.

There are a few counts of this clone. The CDR3 reads CASGSTIREWPPNNEQFF. CDR3 nucleotide sequence: TGTGCTAGTGGCTCGACTATAAGGGAATGGCCCCCCAACAATGAGCAGTTCTTC. The chain combines TRBV12-5 with TRBJ2-1; possible D gene TRBD2, 5 bases. The germline V and J ends were trimmed by 6 bases and 5 bases, with 26 bases remaining between them. Germline CDR1 and CDR2: LGHNT and FRNRAP. The CDR3 covers 18 residues.

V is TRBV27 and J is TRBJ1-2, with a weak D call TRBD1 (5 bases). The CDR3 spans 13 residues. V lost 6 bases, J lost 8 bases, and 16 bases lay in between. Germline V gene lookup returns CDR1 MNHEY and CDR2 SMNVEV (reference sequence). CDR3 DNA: TGTGCCAGCAGGTATGTCTCGCGGGGGGGCTACACCTTC. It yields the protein CASRYVSRGGYTF.

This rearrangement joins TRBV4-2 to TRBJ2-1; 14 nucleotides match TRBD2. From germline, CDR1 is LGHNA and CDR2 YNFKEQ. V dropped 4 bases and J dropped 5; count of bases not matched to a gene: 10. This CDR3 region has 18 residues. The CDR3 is CASSLQNSGLAGDNEQFF. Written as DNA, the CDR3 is TGTGCCAGCAGCCTCCAAAACTCGGGACTAGCGGGGGACAATGAGCAGTTCTTC.

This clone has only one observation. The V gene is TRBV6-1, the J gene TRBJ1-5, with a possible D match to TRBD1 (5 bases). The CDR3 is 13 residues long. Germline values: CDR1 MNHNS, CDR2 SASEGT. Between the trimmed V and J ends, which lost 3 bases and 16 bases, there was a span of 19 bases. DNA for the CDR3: TGTGCCAGCAGTGATTTTATTCGGGACTCAAAACATTTT. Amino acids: CASSDFIRDSKHF.

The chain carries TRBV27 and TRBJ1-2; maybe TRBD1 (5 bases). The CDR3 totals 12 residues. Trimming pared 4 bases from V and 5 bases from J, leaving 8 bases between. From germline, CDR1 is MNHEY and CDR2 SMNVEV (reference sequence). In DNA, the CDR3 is TGTGCCAGCAGTTCCCCAGGGTATGGCTACACCTTC. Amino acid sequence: CASSSPGYGYTF.

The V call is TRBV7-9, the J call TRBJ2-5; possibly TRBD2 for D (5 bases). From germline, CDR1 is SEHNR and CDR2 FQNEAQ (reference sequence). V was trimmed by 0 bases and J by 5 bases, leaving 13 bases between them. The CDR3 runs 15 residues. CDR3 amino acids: CASSLARGNRETQYF. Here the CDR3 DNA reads TGTGCCAGCAGCTTAGCGCGAGGGAATCGGGAGACCCAGTACTTC.

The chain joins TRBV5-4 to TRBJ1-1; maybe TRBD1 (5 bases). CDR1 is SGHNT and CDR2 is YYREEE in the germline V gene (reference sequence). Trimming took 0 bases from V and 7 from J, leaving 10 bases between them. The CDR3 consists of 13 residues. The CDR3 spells CASSLGQFDEAFF. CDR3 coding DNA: TGTGCCAGCAGCTTGGGACAGTTTGATGAAGCTTTCTTT.

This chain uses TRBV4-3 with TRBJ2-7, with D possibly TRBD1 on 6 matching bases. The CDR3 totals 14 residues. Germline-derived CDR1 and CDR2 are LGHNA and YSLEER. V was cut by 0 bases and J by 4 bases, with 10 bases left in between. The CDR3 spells CASSQDLQGYEQYF. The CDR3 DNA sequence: TGCGCCAGCAGCCAAGATTTACAGGGATACGAGCAGTACTTC.

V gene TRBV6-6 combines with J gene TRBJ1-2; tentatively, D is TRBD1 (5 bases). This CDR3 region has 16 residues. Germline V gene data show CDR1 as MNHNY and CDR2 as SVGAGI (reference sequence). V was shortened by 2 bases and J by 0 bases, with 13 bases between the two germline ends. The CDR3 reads CASSYPQGAANYGYTF. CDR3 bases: TGTGCCAGCAGTTACCCCCAGGGCGCAGCTAACTATGGCTACACCTTC.

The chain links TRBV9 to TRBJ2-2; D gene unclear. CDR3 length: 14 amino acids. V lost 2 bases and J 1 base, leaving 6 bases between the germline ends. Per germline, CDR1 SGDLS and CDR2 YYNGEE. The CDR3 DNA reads TGTGCCAGCAGCGTCCCAGGGAACACCGGGGAGCTGTTTTTT. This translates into CASSVPGNTGELFF.

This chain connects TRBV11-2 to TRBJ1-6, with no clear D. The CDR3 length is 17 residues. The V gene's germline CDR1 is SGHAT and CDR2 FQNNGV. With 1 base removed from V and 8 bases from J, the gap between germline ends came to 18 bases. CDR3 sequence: CASSLVSGVPVDSPLHF. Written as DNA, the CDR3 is TGTGCCAGCAGCTTAGTATCCGGGGTGCCAGTCGATTCACCCCTCCACTTT. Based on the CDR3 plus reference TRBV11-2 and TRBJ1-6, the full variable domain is EAGVAQSPRYKIIEKRQSVAFWCNPISGHATLYWYQQILGQGPKLLIQFQNNGVVDDSQLPKDRFSAERLKGVDSTLKIQPAKLEDSAVYLCASSLVSGVPVDSPLHFGNGTRLTVT.

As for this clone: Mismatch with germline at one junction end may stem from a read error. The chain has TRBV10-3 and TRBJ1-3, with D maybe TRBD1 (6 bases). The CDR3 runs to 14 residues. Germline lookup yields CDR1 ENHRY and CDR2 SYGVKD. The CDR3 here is CAIKRNRDGDTIYF. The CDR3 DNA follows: TGTGCCATCAAAAGGAACAGGGATGGAGACACCATATATTTT.

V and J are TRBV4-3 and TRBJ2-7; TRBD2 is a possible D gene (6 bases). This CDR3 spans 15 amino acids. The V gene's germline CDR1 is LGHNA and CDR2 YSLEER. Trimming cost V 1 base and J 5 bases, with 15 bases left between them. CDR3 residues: CASSQVGTQGHEQYF. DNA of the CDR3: TGCGCCAGCAGCCAAGTTGGGACTCAGGGCCACGAGCAGTACTTC.

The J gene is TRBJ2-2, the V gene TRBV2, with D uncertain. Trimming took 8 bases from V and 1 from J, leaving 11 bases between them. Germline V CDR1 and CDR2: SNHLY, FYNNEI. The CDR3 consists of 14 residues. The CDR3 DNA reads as TGTGCCAGCTGGGCAGGAAGGAACACCGGGGAGCTGTTTTTT. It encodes CASWAGRNTGELFF.

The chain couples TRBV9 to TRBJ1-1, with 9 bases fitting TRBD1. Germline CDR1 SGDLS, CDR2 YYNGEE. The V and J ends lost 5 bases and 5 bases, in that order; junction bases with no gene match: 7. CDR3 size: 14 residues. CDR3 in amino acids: CASSNTGGRTEAFF. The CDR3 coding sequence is TGTGCCAGCAGTAATACAGGGGGCAGGACTGAAGCTTTCTTT.

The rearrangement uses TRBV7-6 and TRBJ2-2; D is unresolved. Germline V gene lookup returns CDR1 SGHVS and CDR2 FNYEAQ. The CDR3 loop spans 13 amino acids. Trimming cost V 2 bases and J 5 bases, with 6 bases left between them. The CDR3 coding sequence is TGTGCCAGCAGCTTAACCGGGACCGGGGAGCTGTTTTTT. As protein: CASSLTGTGELFF.

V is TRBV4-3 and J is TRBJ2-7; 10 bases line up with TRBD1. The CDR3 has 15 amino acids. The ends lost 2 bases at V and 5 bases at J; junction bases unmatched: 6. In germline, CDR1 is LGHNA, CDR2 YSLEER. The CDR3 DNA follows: TGCGCCAGCAGCCAACTAGGAGACAGGGGGCACGAGCAGTACTTC. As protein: CASSQLGDRGHEQYF.

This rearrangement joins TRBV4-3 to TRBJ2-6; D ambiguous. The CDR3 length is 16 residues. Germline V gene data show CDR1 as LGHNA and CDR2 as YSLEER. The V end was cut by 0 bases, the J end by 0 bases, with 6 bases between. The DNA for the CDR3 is TGCGCCAGCAGCCAAGACACCAGCTCTGGGGCCAACGTCCTGACTTTC. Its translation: CASSQDTSSGANVLTF.

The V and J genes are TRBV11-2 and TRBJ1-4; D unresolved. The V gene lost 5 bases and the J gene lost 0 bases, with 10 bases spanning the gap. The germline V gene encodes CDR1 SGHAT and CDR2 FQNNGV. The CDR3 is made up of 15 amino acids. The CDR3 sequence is CASSNYKATNEKLFF. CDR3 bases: TGTGCCAGCAGCAACTACAAAGCAACTAATGAAAAACTGTTTTTT.

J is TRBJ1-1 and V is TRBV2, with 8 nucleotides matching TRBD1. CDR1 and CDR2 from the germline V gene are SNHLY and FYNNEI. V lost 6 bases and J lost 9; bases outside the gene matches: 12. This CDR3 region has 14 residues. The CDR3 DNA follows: TGTGCCAGCAGAGCCCTCTTCAGGGGGCCTCAAGCTTTCTTT. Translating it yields CASRALFRGPQAFF.

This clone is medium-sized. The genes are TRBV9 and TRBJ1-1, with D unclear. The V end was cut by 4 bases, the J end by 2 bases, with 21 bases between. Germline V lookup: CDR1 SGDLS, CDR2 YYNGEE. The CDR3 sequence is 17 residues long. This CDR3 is CASSPTLSIQPNTEAFF. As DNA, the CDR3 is TGTGCCAGCAGCCCTACCCTCTCAATACAGCCTAACACTGAAGCTTTCTTT.

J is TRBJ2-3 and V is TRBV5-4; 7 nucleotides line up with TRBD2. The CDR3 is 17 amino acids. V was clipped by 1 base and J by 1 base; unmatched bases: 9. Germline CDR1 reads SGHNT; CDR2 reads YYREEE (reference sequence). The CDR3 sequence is CASSLFRDYLGTDTQYF. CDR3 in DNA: TGTGCCAGCAGCTTGTTTCGGGACTACCTTGGCACAGATACGCAGTATTTT.

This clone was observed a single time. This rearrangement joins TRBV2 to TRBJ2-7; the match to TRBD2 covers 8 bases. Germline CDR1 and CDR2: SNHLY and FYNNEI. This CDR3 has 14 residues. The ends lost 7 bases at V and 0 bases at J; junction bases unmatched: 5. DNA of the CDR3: TGTGCCAGCATCGGGGGGGATCACTCCTACGAGCAGTACTTC. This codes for CASIGGDHSYEQYF.

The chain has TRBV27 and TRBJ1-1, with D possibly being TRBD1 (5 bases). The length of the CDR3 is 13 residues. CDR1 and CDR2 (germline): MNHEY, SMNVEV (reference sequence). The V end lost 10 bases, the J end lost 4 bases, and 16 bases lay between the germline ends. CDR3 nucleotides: TGTGCCACCCATGGGATTAGGGGCACTGAAGCTTTCTTT. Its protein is CATHGIRGTEAFF.

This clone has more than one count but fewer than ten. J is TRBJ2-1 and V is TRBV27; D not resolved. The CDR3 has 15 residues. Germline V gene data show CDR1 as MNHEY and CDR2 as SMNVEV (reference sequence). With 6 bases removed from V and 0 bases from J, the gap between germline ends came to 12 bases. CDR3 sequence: CASSKYQASYNEQFF. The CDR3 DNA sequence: TGTGCCAGCAGCAAGTATCAGGCCTCCTACAATGAGCAGTTCTTC.